These T cell receptor beta chains were read from a single sample in a study of response to subunit inactivated influenza vaccine. TCRdb called the RT-PCR reads again in MiXCR, with one record for every CDR3 protein. Of hundreds of thousands of distinct CDR3 sequences in the sample, roughly 13% were seen once. Sequencing was performed on PBMCs from blood, taken about 14 days before vaccination. These receptor sequences come from a man aged 50-59 years who received an inactivated influenza vaccine. The CDR3 runs from the conserved cysteine through the conserved F or W. Fields, in order: J gene, V gene, D gene, clone size, CDR3 DNA, CDR3 protein. A D gene is named only where the DNA matches it firmly. The size field is filled for only some rows; it gives once, few, many or a size class.

TRBJ2-1,TRBV10-3,TRBD2,-,TGTGCCATCACTCGAGCGGGAGGGCCGGTAGGCAATGAGCAGTTCTTC,CAITRAGGPVGNEQFF
TRBJ2-2,TRBV2,-,-,TGTGCCAGCAGTGACTTGGGGTCGAACACCGGGGAGCTGTTTTTT,CASSDLGSNTGELFF
TRBJ2-5,TRBV29-1,-,many,TGCAGCGTTGGGGGGCTAATGGAGACCCAGTACTTC,CSVGGLMETQYF
TRBJ2-1,TRBV5-1,TRBD2,-,TGCGCCAGCAGCCCTGGGGAGGGAAGTTCGCAGTTCTTC,CASSPGEGSSQFF
TRBJ2-2,TRBV7-9,TRBD2,-,TGTGCCAGCAGCTTCCTAGCGGGAGGGCCCACCGGGGAGCTGTTTTTT,CASSFLAGGPTGELFF
TRBJ2-7,TRBV6-1,-,-,TGTGCCAGCAGTGAAGCCGCGACAGTATCCTACGAGCAGTACTTC,CASSEAATVSYEQYF
TRBJ2-2,TRBV4-2,TRBD2,-,TGTGCCAGCAGCCACTCACTAGCGACGAACACCGGGGAGCTGTTTTTT,CASSHSLATNTGELFF
TRBJ2-2,TRBV28,TRBD2,few,TGTGCCAGCAGGGAACTAGCGGGAGGGACCGGGGAGCTGTTTTTT,CASRELAGGTGELFF
TRBJ2-3,TRBV7-2,TRBD2,-,TGTGCCAGCAGCTTTATAGCGGGGAGCACAGATACGCAGTATTTT,CASSFIAGSTDTQYF
TRBJ2-1,TRBV5-1,-,-,TGCGCCAGCAGCTTGGAATTATACAATGAGCAGTTCTTC,CASSLELYNEQFF
TRBJ2-1,TRBV4-3,TRBD1,-,TGCGCCAGCAGCCAAGAAGGACAGGGCGCCTACAATGAGCAGTTCTTC,CASSQEGQGAYNEQFF
TRBJ1-1,TRBV5-1,-,few,TGCGCCAGCACCCCTGGGGGTTTGAACACTGAAGCTTTCTTT,CASTPGGLNTEAFF
TRBJ2-3,TRBV6-5,TRBD2,many,TGTGCCAGCAGTTACGGAGGGATAGCGGGGGGCCACACGGATACGCAGTATTTT,CASSYGGIAGGHTDTQYF
TRBJ2-1,TRBV2,TRBD1,-,TGTGCCAGCAGGTCGACAGGGTCAAATGAGCAGTTCTTC,CASRSTGSNEQFF
TRBJ2-7,TRBV5-4,-,-,TGTGCCAGCAGCTTGGTGGTTGAGGACGAGCAGTACTTC,CASSLVVEDEQYF
TRBJ2-7,TRBV10-3,TRBD2,-,TGTGCCATCAGTGACCGACTAGCGGGGGTTGATTTAGGAGAGCAGTACTTC,CAISDRLAGVDLGEQYF
TRBJ2-2,TRBV11-2,-,-,TGTGCCAGCAGCTTAGATGGGCCTAGCGCGAACACCGGGGAGCTGTTTTTT,CASSLDGPSANTGELFF
TRBJ2-5,TRBV28,-,many,TGTGCCAGCAGTCGATCCTCGGGGAGGACCCAGTACTTC,CASSRSSGRTQYF
TRBJ1-1,TRBV29-1,-,many,TGCAGCGTTGTTGGCAGGGCAGGGGCTGAAGCTTTCTTT,CSVVGRAGAEAFF
TRBJ2-3,TRBV24-1,TRBD2,few,TGTGCCACCAGTGATCCCGGACTAGCGGGAGGCGATACGCAGTATTTT,CATSDPGLAGGDTQYF
TRBJ2-5,TRBV6-2/TRBV6-3,-,-,TGTGCCAGCAGTTTGACTAGTCGGGAGACCCAGTACTTC,CASSLTSRETQYF
TRBJ1-1,TRBV5-1,-,few,TGCGCCAGCAGCTCCCTTCCGGAGGGCACTGAAGCTTTCTTT,CASSSLPEGTEAFF
TRBJ2-3,TRBV11-2,-,many,TGTGCCAGCAGCTTAAGAGGGCGGGATTGGGCGCAGTATTTT,CASSLRGRDWAQYF
TRBJ2-6,TRBV6-1,TRBD1,many,TGTGCCAGCAGACCACAGGGGGCTGGGGCCAACGTCCTGACTTTC,CASRPQGAGANVLTF
TRBJ2-7,TRBV3-1,-,few,TGTGCCAGCAGCCAAGGCAGGGGTATGTTCTACGAGCAGTACTTC,CASSQGRGMFYEQYF
TRBJ1-2,TRBV5-1,TRBD1,-,TGCGCCAGCAGCCCGGGGACAGCTTCTCGGGCCTATGGCTACACCTTC,CASSPGTASRAYGYTF
TRBJ2-5,TRBV5-1,-,few,TGCGCCAGCAGCTTGCAGGGGTCAGAGACCCAGTACTTC,CASSLQGSETQYF
TRBJ2-7,TRBV12-3/TRBV12-4,-,few,TGTGCCAGCAGTTTATACGGACTTGGGGCGGGTGAGCAGTACTTC,CASSLYGLGAGEQYF
TRBJ2-7,TRBV9,TRBD2,-,TGTGCCAGCAGCGTGGAACCTAGCGGGGGGCCCTACGAGCAGTACTTC,CASSVEPSGGPYEQYF
TRBJ2-7,TRBV12-3/TRBV12-4,-,-,TGTGCCAGCAGTGCTGACAAGGGTAGGAGCAACGAGCAGTACTTC,CASSADKGRSNEQYF
TRBJ2-7,TRBV28,-,-,TGTGCCAGCAGAGTTGGACTAATCTACGAGCAGTACTTC,CASRVGLIYEQYF
TRBJ2-2,TRBV6-1,TRBD2,few,TGTGCCAGCTGGACCGGGACTAGCGTTCCCGGGGAGCTGTTTTTT,CASWTGTSVPGELFF
TRBJ1-2,TRBV3-1,-,-,TGTGCCAGCAGCCCGGGGGCTCTCTATGGCTACACCTTC,CASSPGALYGYTF
TRBJ2-6,TRBV4-1,TRBD1,-,TGCGCCAGCCAGACAGGGGTCCTCTCTGGGGCCAACGTCCTGACTTTC,CASQTGVLSGANVLTF
TRBJ2-1,TRBV10-3,-,many,TGTGCCATCAGGGCCGGGACAAGAAGTAACAATGAGCAGTTCTTC,CAIRAGTRSNNEQFF
TRBJ2-1,TRBV6-1,TRBD2,-,TGTGCCAGCAGTCCTGGAGCGGGGGCTAGCAATGAGCAGTTCTTC,CASSPGAGASNEQFF
TRBJ2-1,TRBV24-1,TRBD2,few,TGTGCCACCAGTGTCGGGGGGAGGGGTTCCTACAATGAGCAGTTCTTC,CATSVGGRGSYNEQFF
TRBJ2-2,TRBV7-9,-,-,TGTGCCAGCAGCGACCGGTCCCCGAACACCGGGGAGCTGTTTTTT,CASSDRSPNTGELFF
TRBJ2-5,TRBV20-1,TRBD1,many,TGCAGTGCTTGGGACAGCTGGGAGACCCAGTACTTC,CSAWDSWETQYF
TRBJ1-4,TRBV7-9,-,-,TGTGCCAGCAGCTTGGGGACAGAAAAACTGTTTTTT,CASSLGTEKLFF
TRBJ2-7,TRBV10-3,TRBD2,-,TGTGCCAGCGGGATTAGACTAGCGGTCTACGAGCAGTACTTC,CASGIRLAVYEQYF
TRBJ1-5,TRBV28,-,-,TGTGCCAGCAGTTTTACAGCGGGGAATCAGCCCCAGCATTTT,CASSFTAGNQPQHF
TRBJ2-2,TRBV11-2,-,few,TGTGCCAGCAGCTATACACAAGAGCTGTTTTTT,CASSYTQELFF
TRBJ1-6,TRBV20-1,-,-,TGCAGTGCTAGAGATCATCAGAGCTCCTATAATTCACCCCTCCACTTT,CSARDHQSSYNSPLHF
TRBJ2-7,TRBV14,-,-,TGTGCCAGCAGCCCCCGCAGAAAGTCCTCCTACGAGCAGTACTTC,CASSPRRKSSYEQYF
TRBJ2-4,TRBV11-1,-,few,TGTGCCAGCAGCTTACGAAGTGGAGCCAAAAACATTCAGTACTTC,CASSLRSGAKNIQYF